The TCR beta chain described here comes from a study of tumor T cells in aggressive B-cell lymphoma. TCRdb keeps only in-frame clones here, not all; method: immunoSEQ multiplex PCR. Here the sample spans 3,000 or so clones, 55% to 70% being singletons. This clone has more than one count but fewer than ten. The germline gives CDR1 SNHLY, CDR2 FYNNEI. Trimming cost V 7 bases and J 3 bases, with 10 bases left between them. The CDR3 totals 13 residues. This chain connects TRBV2 to TRBJ1-5, with D unclear. This receptor was identified in an adult with diffuse large B cell lymphoma. Input material: tumor tissue. The CDR3 sequence is CASTAGLNQPQHF. The CDR3 DNA is TGTGCCAGCACGGCAGGCCTCAATCAGCCCCAGCATTTT.